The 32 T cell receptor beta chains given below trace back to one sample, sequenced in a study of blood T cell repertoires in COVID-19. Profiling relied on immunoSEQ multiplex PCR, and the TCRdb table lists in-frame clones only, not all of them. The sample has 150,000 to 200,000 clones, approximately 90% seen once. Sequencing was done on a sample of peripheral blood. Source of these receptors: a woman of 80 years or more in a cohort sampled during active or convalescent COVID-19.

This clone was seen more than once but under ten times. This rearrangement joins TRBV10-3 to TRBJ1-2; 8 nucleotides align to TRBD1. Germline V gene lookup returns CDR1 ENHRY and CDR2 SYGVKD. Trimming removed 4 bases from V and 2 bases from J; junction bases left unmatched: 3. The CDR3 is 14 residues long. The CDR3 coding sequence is TGTGCCATCAGTGTAGCAGGGGGCAACTATGGCTACACCTTC. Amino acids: CAISVAGGNYGYTF.

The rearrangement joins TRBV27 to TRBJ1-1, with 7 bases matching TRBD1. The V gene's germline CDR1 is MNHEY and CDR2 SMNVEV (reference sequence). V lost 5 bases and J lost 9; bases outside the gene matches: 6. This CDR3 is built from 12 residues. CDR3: CASSLDRVKAFF. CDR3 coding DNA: TGTGCCAGCAGTCTAGACAGGGTTAAAGCTTTCTTT.

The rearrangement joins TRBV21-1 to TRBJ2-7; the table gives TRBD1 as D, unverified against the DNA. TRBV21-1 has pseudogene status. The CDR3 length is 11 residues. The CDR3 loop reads CARGGSYEQYV. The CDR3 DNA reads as TGTGCCAGAGGGGGTTCCTACGAGCAGTACGTC.

The CDR3 protein is CATSRDTGFSYGYTF. The CDR3 region has the DNA TGTGCCACCAGCAGAGATACGGGATTTAGCTATGGCTACACCTTC. The rearrangement uses TRBV15 and TRBJ1-2; D ambiguous. The CDR3 sequence is 15 residues long. V gave up 0 bases and J gave up 4 bases, with 12 bases separating them. Looked up from germline, CDR1 is LNHNV and CDR2 is YYDKDF (reference sequence). The full variable domain, its missing parts supplied by reference TRBV15 and TRBJ1-2, is DAMVIQNPRYQVTQFGKPVTLSCSQTLNHNVMYWYQQKSSQAPKLLFHYYDKDFNNEADTPDNFQSRRPNTSFCFLDIRSPGLGDTAMYLCATSRDTGFSYGYTFGSGTRLTVV.

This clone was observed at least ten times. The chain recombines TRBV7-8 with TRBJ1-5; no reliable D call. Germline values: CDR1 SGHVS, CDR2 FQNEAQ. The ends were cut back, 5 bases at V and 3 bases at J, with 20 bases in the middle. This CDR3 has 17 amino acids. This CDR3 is CASSPLPGARNNQPQHF. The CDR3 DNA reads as TGTGCCAGCAGCCCCCTACCCGGAGCCAGAAACAATCAGCCCCAGCATTTT. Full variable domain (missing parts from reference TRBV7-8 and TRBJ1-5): GAGVSQSPRYKVAKRGQDVALRCDPISGHVSLFWYQQALGQGPEFLTYFQNEAQLDKSGLPSDRFFAERPEGSVSTLKIQRTQQEDSAVYLCASSPLPGARNNQPQHFGDGTRLSIL.

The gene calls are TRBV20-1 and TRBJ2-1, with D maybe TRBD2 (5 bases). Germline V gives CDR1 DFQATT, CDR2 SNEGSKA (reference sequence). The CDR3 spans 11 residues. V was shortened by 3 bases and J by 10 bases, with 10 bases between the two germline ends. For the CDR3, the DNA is TGCAGTGCTAGCCCGGGATTGGAGCAGTTCTTC. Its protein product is CSASPGLEQFF.

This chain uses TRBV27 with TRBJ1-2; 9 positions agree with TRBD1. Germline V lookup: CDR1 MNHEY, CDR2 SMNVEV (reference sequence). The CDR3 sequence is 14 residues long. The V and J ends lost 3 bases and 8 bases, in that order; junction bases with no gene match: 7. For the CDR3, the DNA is TGTGCCAGCAGTTTTACGGACAGGGGAGACGGCTACACCTTC. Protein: CASSFTDRGDGYTF.

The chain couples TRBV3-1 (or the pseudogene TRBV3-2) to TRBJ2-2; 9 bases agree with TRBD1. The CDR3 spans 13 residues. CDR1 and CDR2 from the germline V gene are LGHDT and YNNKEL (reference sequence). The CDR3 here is CDLGTGPTGELFF. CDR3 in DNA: TGTGATCTGGGGACAGGGCCCACCGGGGAGCTGTTTTTT.

CDR3 in DNA: TGTGCCAGCAGCAGAATGGACAGGGCAAAACCCTACAATGAGCAGTTCTTC. Its translation is CASSRMDRAKPYNEQFF. V usage is TRBV21-1 and J usage is TRBJ2-1; the D call in the table, TRBD1, was not verified against the DNA. TRBV21-1 represents a pseudogene. This CDR3 contains 17 residues.

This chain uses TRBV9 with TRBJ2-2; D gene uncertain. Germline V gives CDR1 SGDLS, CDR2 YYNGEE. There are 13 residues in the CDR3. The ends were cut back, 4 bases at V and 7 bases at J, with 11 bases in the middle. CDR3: CASSLQTSGELFF. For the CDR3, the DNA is TGTGCCAGCAGCTTGCAAACGAGCGGGGAGCTGTTTTTT.

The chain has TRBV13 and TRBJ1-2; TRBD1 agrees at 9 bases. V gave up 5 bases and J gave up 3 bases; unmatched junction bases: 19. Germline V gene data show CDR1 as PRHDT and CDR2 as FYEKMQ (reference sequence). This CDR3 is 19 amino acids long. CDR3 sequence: CASSATLPWDRVTHYGYTF. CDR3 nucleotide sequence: TGTGCCAGCAGCGCCACACTGCCCTGGGACAGGGTTACTCACTATGGCTACACCTTC.

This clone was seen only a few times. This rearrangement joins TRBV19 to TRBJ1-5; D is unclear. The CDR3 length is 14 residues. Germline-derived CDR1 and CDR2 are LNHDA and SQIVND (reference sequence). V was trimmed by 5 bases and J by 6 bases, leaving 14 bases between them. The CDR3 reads CASSLNPGGQPQHF. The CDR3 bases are TGTGCCAGTAGTCTAAACCCCGGCGGTCAGCCCCAGCATTTT.

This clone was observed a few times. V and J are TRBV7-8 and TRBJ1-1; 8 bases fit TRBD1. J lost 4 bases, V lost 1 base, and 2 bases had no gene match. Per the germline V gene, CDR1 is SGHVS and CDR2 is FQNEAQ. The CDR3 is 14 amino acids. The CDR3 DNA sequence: TGTGCCAGCAGCTTAGTTACAGGGGGCACTGAAGCTTTCTTT. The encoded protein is CASSLVTGGTEAFF.

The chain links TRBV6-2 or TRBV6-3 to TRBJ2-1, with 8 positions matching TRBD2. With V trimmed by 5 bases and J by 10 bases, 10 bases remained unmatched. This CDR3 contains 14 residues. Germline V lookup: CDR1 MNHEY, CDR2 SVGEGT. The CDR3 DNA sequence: TGTGCCAGCAGTCGCGGACTAGCTCGATTAGAGCAGTTCTTC. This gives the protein CASSRGLARLEQFF.

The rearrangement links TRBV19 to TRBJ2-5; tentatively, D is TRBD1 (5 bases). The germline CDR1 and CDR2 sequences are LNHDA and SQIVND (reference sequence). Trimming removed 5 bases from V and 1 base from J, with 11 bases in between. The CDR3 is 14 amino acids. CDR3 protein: CASSRDRFQETQYF. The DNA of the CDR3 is TGTGCCAGTAGTCGTGACAGATTCCAAGAGACCCAGTACTTC.

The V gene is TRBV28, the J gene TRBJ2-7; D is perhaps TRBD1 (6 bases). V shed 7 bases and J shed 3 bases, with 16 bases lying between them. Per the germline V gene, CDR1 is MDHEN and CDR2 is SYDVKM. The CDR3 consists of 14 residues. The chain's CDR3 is CASTVTGTSYEQYF. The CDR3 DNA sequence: TGTGCCAGCACCGTAACCGGGACAAGCTACGAGCAGTACTTC.

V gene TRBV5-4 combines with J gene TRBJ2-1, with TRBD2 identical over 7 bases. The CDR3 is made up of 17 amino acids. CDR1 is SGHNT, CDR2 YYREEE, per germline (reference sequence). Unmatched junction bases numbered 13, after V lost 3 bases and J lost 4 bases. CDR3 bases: TGTGCCAGCAGCTCGGGGGGAAACTCCCCCCTTTACAATGAGCAGTTCTTC. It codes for CASSSGGNSPLYNEQFF.

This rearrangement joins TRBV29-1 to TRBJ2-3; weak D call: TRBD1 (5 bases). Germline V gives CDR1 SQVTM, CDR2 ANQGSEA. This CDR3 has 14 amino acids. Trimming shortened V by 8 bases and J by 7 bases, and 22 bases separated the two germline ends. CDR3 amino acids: CSSWSRAVPHTQYF. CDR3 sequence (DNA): TGCAGCTCTTGGAGCAGGGCAGTCCCCCATACGCAGTATTTT.

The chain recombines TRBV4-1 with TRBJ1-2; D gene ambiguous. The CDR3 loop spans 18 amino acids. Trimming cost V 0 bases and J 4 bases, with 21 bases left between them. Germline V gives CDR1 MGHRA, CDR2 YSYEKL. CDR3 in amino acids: CASSQEASQGGLGYGYTF. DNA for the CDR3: TGCGCCAGCAGCCAAGAGGCATCACAAGGAGGACTAGGCTATGGCTACACCTTC.

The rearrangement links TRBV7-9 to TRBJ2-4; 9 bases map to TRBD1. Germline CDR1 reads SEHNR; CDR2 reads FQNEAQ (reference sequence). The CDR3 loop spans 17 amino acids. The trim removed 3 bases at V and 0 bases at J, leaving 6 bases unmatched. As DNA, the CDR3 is TGTGCCAGCAGCTTCCTACAGGGGGCTTTAGCCAAAAACATTCAGTACTTC. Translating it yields CASSFLQGALAKNIQYF.

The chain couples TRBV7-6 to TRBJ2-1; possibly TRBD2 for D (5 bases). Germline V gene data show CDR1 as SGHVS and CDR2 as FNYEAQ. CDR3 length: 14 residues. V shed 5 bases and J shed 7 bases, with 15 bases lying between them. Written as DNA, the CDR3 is TGTGCCAGCAGCGCCTCAGCGACTACTAATGAGCAGTTCTTC. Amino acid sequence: CASSASATTNEQFF.

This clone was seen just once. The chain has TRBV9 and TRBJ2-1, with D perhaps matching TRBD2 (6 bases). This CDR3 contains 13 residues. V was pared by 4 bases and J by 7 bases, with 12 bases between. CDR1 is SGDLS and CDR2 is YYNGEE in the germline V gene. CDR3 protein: CASSLGTPNEQFF. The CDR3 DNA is TGTGCCAGCAGCCTAGGGACTCCGAATGAGCAGTTCTTC.

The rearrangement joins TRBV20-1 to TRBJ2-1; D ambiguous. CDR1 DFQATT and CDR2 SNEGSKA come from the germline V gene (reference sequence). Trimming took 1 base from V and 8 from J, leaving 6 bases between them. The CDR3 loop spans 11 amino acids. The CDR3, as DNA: TGCAGTGCTAGAGGAGTGGATGAGCAGTTCTTC. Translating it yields CSARGVDEQFF.

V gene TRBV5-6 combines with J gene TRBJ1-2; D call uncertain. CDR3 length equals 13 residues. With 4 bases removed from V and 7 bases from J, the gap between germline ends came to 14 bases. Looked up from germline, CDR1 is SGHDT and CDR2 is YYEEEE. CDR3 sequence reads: CASSNSPSSGYTF. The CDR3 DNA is TGTGCCAGCAGCAACAGTCCCTCCTCTGGCTACACCTTC.

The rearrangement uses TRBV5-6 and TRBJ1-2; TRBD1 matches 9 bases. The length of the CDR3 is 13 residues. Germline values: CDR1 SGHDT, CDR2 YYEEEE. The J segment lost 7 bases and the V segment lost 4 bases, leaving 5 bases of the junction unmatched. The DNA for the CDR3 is TGTGCCAGCAGCACCGGGACAGGGAGTGGCTACACCTTC. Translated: CASSTGTGSGYTF.

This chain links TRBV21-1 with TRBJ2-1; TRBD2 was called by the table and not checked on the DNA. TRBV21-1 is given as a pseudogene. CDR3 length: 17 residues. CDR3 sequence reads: CASSKPAGTQFYNEQFF. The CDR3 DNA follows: TGTGCCAGCAGCAAGCCAGCCGGGACTCAATTCTACAATGAGCAGTTCTTC.

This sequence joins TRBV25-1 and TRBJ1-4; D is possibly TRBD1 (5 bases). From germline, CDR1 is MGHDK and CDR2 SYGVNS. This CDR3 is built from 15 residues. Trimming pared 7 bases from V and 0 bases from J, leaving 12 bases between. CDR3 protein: CASTRRGTTNEKLFF. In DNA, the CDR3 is TGTGCCAGCACGAGAAGGGGTACAACTAATGAAAAACTGTTTTTT. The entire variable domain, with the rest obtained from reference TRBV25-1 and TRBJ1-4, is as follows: EADIYQTPRYLVIGTGKKITLECSQTMGHDKMYWYQQDPGMELHLIHYSYGVNSTEKGDLSSESTVSRIRTEHFPLTLESARPSHTSQYLCASTRRGTTNEKLFFGSGTQLSVL.

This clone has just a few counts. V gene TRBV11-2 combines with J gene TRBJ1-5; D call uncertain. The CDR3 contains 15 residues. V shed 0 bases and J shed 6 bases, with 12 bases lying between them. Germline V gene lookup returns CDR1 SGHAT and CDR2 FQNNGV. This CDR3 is CASSLDYGLSQPQHF. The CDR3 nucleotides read TGTGCCAGCAGCTTAGATTACGGACTGAGTCAGCCCCAGCATTTT.

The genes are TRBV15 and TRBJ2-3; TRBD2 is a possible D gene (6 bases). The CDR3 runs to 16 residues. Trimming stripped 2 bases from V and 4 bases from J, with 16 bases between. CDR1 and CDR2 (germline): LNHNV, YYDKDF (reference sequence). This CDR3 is CATSRTSGDFADTQYF. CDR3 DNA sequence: TGTGCCACCAGCAGAACATCGGGAGATTTCGCAGATACGCAGTATTTT.

This chain's CDR3 is CASSVDGAMNTEAFF. CDR3 nucleotides: TGTGCCAGCAGCGTAGATGGAGCCATGAACACTGAAGCTTTCTTT. The chain joins TRBV9 to TRBJ1-1; D not certain. The CDR3 has 15 residues. The V end lost 0 bases, the J end lost 0 bases, and 9 bases lay between the germline ends. Germline V gene sequence: CDR1 SGDLS, CDR2 YYNGEE.

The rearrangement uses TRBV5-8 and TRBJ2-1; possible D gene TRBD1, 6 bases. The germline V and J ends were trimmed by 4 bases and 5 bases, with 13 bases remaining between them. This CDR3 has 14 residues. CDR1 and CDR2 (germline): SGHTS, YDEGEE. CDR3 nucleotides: TGTGCCAGCAGCGGAGGACAGACACACAATGAGCAGTTCTTC. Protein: CASSGGQTHNEQFF. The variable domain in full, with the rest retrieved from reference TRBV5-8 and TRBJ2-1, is EAGVTQSPTHLIKTRGQQATLRCSPISGHTSVYWYQQALGLGLQFLLWYDEGEERNRGNFPPRFSGRQFPNYSSELNVNALELEDSALYLCASSGGQTHNEQFFGPGTRLTVL.

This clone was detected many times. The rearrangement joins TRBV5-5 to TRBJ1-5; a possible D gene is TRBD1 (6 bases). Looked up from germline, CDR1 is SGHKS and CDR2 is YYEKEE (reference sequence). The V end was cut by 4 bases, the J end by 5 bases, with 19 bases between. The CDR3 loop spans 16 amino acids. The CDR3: CASSTGGPENYQPQHF. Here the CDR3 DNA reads TGTGCCAGCAGCACGGGGGGCCCAGAAAATTATCAGCCCCAGCATTTT.